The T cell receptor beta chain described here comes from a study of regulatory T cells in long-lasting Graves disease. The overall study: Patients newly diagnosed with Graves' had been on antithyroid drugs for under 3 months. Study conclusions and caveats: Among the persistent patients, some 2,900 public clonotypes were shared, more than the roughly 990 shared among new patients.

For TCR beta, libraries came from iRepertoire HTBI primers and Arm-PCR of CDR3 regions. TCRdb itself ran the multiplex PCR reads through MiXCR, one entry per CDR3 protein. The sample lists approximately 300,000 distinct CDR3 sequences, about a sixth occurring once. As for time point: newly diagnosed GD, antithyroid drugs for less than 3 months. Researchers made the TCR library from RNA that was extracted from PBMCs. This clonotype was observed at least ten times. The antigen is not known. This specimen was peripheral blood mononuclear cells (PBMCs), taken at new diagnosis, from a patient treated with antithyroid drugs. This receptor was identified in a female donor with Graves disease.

CDR3 amino acids: CASSPPLAEETQYF. CDR3 nucleotides: TGTGCCAGCTCACCACCCCTAGCAGAAGAGACCCAGTACTTC. This chain connects TRBV18 to TRBJ2-5; tentatively, D is TRBD2 (5 bases). The V and J ends lost 0 bases and 3 bases respectively, with 8 bases between them. This CDR3 comprises 14 residues. Germline-derived CDR1 and CDR2 are KGHSH and LQKENI.